One sample yielded the 17 T cell receptor beta chains listed below, sequenced in a study of ipilimumab plus nivolumab after autologous stem cell transplantation. Libraries were prepared by immunoSEQ multiplex PCR; TCRdb keeps only in-frame clonotypes and omits some of them. Of more than 15,000 clones in the sample, more than 65% were seen once. The material sequenced was PBMCs, taken in a trial of ipilimumab plus nivolumab as post-transplant consolidation. These receptors originate from a male donor with diffuse large B-cell lymphoma.

The rearrangement joins TRBV7-2 to TRBJ1-1, with D perhaps TRBD1 (6 bases). CDR1 and CDR2 from the germline V gene are SGHTA and FQGNSA. Deletions cut 4 bases from V and 0 bases from J, with 12 bases between. This CDR3 has 15 amino acids. The CDR3 loop is CASSSQGIMNTEAFF. CDR3 bases: TGTGCCAGCAGCTCCCAGGGGATCATGAACACTGAAGCTTTCTTT.

The chain uses TRBV6-1 and TRBJ1-1; no definite D call. CDR3 length equals 12 residues. Germline V gene data show CDR1 as MNHNS and CDR2 as SASEGT. The germline V and J ends were trimmed by 7 bases and 4 bases, with 10 bases remaining between them. CDR3 nucleotides: TGTGCCAGCACATTAGAAAGCACTGAAGCTTTCTTT. Translated, it gives CASTLESTEAFF.

This clone was picked up a small number of times. This rearrangement joins TRBV4-1 to TRBJ1-2; D remains ambiguous. The germline V gene has CDR1 MGHRA and CDR2 YSYEKL. This CDR3 is 14 amino acids long. Trimming took off 4 bases at V and 4 bases at J, with 13 bases between the two ends. This CDR3 is CASSPHRLSYGYTF. As DNA, the CDR3 is TGCGCCAGCAGCCCCCATCGGCTGAGCTATGGCTACACCTTC.

This sequence joins TRBV19 and TRBJ2-7; maybe TRBD1 (6 bases). V was cut by 5 bases and J by 3 bases, with 17 bases left in between. The CDR3 consists of 15 residues. Germline CDR1 and CDR2: LNHDA and SQIVND (reference sequence). In DNA, the CDR3 is TGTGCCAGTAGTGCCTTACAGGGTGGTGGCTACGAGCAGTACTTC. This translates into CASSALQGGGYEQYF.

This chain connects TRBV9 to TRBJ2-4, with D perhaps TRBD2 (5 bases). The V and J ends lost 0 bases and 7 bases respectively, with 11 bases between them. CDR1 and CDR2 from the germline V gene are SGDLS and YYNGEE. The CDR3 covers 14 residues. This CDR3 reads CASSVGTRWNIQYF. CDR3 bases: TGTGCCAGCAGCGTAGGGACTCGGTGGAACATTCAGTACTTC.

Turning to this clone: Other DNA sequences in this sample translate to the same CDR3. This chain uses TRBV5-1 with TRBJ1-2; D is perhaps TRBD1 (6 bases). The CDR3 consists of 14 residues. Germline CDR1 and CDR2: SGHRS and YFSETQ. The V end was cut by 2 bases, the J end by 5 bases, with 13 bases between. In DNA form, the CDR3 reads TGCGCCAGCAGCTTAGGAACAGGGATTTATGGCTACACCTTC. Protein product: CASSLGTGIYGYTF.

The rearrangement uses TRBV2 and TRBJ1-3; no reliable D call. The V end was cut by 2 bases, the J end by 2 bases, with 4 bases between. Germline CDR1 is SNHLY and CDR2 is FYNNEI. This CDR3 is built from 13 residues. DNA of the CDR3: TGTGCCAGCAGTGAATATGCTGGAAACACCATATATTTT. This codes for CASSEYAGNTIYF.

This clone was recorded only once. The chain combines TRBV27 with TRBJ1-5; tentative D call: TRBD1 (6 bases). This CDR3 contains 16 residues. Germline-derived CDR1 and CDR2 are MNHEY and SMNVEV (reference sequence). Trimming took off 0 bases at V and 4 bases at J, with 13 bases between the two ends. The CDR3 coding sequence is TGTGCCAGCAGTTTATCACCCCCGCAGGGGAATCAGCCCCAGCATTTT. Amino acids: CASSLSPPQGNQPQHF.

The rearrangement joins TRBV7-3 to TRBJ1-1; D gene unclear. V lost 1 base and J lost 1, with 4 bases in between. Germline assignment: CDR1 SGHTA and CDR2 FQGTGA. The CDR3 spans 13 residues. CDR3 residues: CASSLNSNTEAFF. In DNA form, the CDR3 reads TGTGCCAGCAGCTTAAATTCGAACACTGAAGCTTTCTTT.

The genes are TRBV11-3 and TRBJ2-7, with 7 bases aligning to TRBD1. The germline CDR1 and CDR2 sequences are SGHNT and YENEEA. This CDR3 has 16 amino acids. Germline trimming cut 1 base from V and 0 bases from J; bases unmatched to any gene: 6. The CDR3 loop reads CASSLAGQLLSYEQYF. Written as DNA, the CDR3 is TGTGCCAGCAGCTTAGCGGGACAGCTTCTCTCCTACGAGCAGTACTTC.

The chain carries TRBV5-1 and TRBJ2-5; no definite D call. From germline, CDR1 is SGHRS and CDR2 YFSETQ. V lost 3 bases to trimming and J lost 5 bases, with 11 bases between them. The CDR3 loop spans 13 amino acids. CDR3 DNA: TGCGCCAGCAGCTCAGCGCTCCGGGAGACCCAGTACTTC. It encodes CASSSALRETQYF. Full variable domain (missing parts from reference TRBV5-1 and TRBJ2-5): KAGVTQTPRYLIKTRGQQVTLSCSPISGHRSVSWYQQTPGQGLQFLFEYFSETQRNKGNFPGRFSGRQFSNSRSEMNVSTLELGDSALYLCASSSALRETQYFGPGTRLLVL.

V gene TRBV14 combines with J gene TRBJ2-3; the match to TRBD2 covers 9 bases. V trimming: 0 bases; J trimming: 5 bases; junction bases outside the gene matches: 12. The CDR3 runs 18 residues. Germline CDR1 and CDR2: SGHDN and FVKESK. CDR3 nucleotide sequence: TGTGCCAGCAGCCAAGAATTCGCTCGCGGGAGGGCCGAAGATACGCAGTATTTT. It yields the protein CASSQEFARGRAEDTQYF.

The chain is built from TRBV6-5 and TRBJ2-2; D uncertain. CDR1 is MNHEY and CDR2 is SVGAGI in the germline V gene. Deletions cut 6 bases from V and 4 bases from J, with 12 bases between. The CDR3 has 14 residues. CDR3 bases: TGTGCCAGCAGCCCACAGCCGGTCACCGGGGAGCTGTTTTTT. Its translation: CASSPQPVTGELFF.

This chain connects TRBV27 to TRBJ2-3; D is undetermined. The CDR3 length is 13 residues. Per germline, CDR1 MNHEY and CDR2 SMNVEV (reference sequence). V gave up 8 bases and J gave up 2 bases, with 11 bases separating them. The CDR3 sequence is CASSEQNTDTQYF. In DNA form, the CDR3 reads TGTGCCAGCTCCGAGCAGAACACAGATACGCAGTATTTT.

The DNA for the CDR3 is TGTGCCAGCAGCTTTAACCCGGGGAGCAACACCGGGGAGCTGTTTTTT. It specifies CASSFNPGSNTGELFF. The V gene is TRBV7-3, the J gene TRBJ2-2; D is possibly TRBD2 (5 bases). Looked up from germline, CDR1 is SGHTA and CDR2 is FQGTGA. The CDR3 length is 16 residues. Trimming removed 3 bases at V and 2 bases at J, with 13 bases between.

This clone has a single count. The chain recombines TRBV5-1 with TRBJ2-1; the match to TRBD2 covers 7 bases. The V and J ends lost 3 bases and 3 bases, in that order; junction bases with no gene match: 9. CDR1 is SGHRS and CDR2 is YFSETQ in the germline V gene. The CDR3 has 16 residues. DNA for the CDR3: TGCGCCAGCAGCTCCAATCTAGCGGCCTTCTACAATGAGCAGTTCTTC. Amino acids: CASSSNLAAFYNEQFF. The full variable domain, in which reference TRBV5-1 and TRBJ2-1 provide the parts outside the CDR3, is KAGVTQTPRYLIKTRGQQVTLSCSPISGHRSVSWYQQTPGQGLQFLFEYFSETQRNKGNFPGRFSGRQFSNSRSEMNVSTLELGDSALYLCASSSNLAAFYNEQFFGPGTRLTVL.

V and J are TRBV27 and TRBJ2-3; D remains unclear. The CDR3 sequence is 16 residues long. Trimming left V 0 bases short and J 0 bases short, with 10 bases between. Germline loops: CDR1 MNHEY, CDR2 SMNVEV (reference sequence). This CDR3 reads CASSLSRTSSTDTQYF. The CDR3 DNA reads TGTGCCAGCAGTTTATCGCGGACGTCTAGCACAGATACGCAGTATTTT.